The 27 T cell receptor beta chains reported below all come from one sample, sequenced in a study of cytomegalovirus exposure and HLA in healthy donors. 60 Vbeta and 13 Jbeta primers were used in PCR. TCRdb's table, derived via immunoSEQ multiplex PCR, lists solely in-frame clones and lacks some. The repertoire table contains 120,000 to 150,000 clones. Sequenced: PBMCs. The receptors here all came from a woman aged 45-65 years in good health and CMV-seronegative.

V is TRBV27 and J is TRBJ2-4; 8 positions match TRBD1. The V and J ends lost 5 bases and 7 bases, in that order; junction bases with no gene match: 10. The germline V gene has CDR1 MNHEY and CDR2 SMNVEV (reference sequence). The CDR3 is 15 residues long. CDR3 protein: CASSRQYTGGNIQYF. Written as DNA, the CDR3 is TGTGCCAGCAGTCGCCAGTATACAGGGGGGAACATTCAGTACTTC.

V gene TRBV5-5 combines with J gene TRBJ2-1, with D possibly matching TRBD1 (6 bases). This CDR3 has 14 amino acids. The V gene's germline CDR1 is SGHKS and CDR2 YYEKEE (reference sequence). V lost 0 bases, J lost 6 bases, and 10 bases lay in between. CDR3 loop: CASSLGQGGNEQFF. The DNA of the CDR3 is TGTGCCAGCAGCTTGGGCCAAGGGGGCAATGAGCAGTTCTTC. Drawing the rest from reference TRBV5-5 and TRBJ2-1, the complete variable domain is DAGVTQSPTHLIKTRGQQVTLRCSPISGHKSVSWYQQVLGQGPQFIFQYYEKEERGRGNFPDRFSARQFPNYSSELNVNALLLGDSALYLCASSLGQGGNEQFFGPGTRLTVL.

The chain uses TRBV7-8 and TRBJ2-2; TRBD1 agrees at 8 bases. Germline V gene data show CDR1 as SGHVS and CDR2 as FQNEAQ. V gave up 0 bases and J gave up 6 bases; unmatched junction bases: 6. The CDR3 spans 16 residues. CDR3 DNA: TGTGCCAGCAGCTTAGCGACGACAGGGGTACCCGGGGAGCTGTTTTTT. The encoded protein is CASSLATTGVPGELFF.

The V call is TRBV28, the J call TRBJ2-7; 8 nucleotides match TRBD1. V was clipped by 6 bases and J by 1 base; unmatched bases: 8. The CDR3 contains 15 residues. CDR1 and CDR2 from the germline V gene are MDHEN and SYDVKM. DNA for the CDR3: TGTGCCAGCAGCGCCCGAACAGGGGGATCCTACGAGCAGTACTTC. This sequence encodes CASSARTGGSYEQYF. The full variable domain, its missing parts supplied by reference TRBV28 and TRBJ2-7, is DVKVTQSSRYLVKRTGEKVFLECVQDMDHENMFWYRQDPGLGLRLIYFSYDVKMKEKGDIPEGYSVSREKKERFSLILESASTNQTSMYLCASSARTGGSYEQYFGPGTRLTVT.

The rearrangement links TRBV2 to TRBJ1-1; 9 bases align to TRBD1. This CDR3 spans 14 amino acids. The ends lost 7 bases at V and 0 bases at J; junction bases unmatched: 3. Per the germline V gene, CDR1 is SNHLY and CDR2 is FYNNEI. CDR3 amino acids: CASTGQGMNTEAFF. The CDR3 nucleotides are TGTGCCAGCACAGGACAGGGGATGAACACTGAAGCTTTCTTT.

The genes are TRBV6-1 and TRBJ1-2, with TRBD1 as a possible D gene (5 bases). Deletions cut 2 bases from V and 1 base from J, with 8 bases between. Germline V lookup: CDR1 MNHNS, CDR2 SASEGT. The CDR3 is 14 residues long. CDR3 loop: CASSEFGGNYGYTF. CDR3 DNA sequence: TGTGCCAGCAGTGAATTCGGGGGTAACTATGGCTACACCTTC.

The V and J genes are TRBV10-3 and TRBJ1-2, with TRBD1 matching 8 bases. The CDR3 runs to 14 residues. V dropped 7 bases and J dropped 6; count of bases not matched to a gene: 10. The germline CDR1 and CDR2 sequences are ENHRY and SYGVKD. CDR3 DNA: TGTGCCATCATCCCACGGGGGACAGGAAATGGCTACACCTTC. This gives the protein CAIIPRGTGNGYTF.

The CDR3 is CASSSRGMGTDTQYF. CDR3 nucleotide sequence: TGCGCCAGCAGCTCAAGGGGTATGGGTACAGATACGCAGTATTTT. The rearrangement joins TRBV5-1 to TRBJ2-3, with D perhaps TRBD1 (5 bases). Deletions cut 3 bases from V and 3 bases from J, with 14 bases between. The CDR3 loop spans 15 amino acids. The V gene's germline CDR1 is SGHRS and CDR2 YFSETQ.

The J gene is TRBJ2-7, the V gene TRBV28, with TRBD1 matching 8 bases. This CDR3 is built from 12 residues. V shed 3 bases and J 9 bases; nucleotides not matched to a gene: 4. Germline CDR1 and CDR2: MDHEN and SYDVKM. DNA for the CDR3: TGTGCCAGCAGTTTTGACAGGGGTGGGCAGTACTTC. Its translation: CASSFDRGGQYF. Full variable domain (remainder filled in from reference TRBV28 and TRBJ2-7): DVKVTQSSRYLVKRTGEKVFLECVQDMDHENMFWYRQDPGLGLRLIYFSYDVKMKEKGDIPEGYSVSREKKERFSLILESASTNQTSMYLCASSFDRGGQYFGPGTRLTVT.

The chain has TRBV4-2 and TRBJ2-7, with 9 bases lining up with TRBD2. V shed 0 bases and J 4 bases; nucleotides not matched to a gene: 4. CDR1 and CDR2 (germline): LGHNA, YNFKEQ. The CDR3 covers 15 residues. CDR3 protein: CASSQELAGSYEQYF. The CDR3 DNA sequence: TGTGCCAGCAGCCAAGAACTAGCGGGTTCTTACGAGCAGTACTTC.

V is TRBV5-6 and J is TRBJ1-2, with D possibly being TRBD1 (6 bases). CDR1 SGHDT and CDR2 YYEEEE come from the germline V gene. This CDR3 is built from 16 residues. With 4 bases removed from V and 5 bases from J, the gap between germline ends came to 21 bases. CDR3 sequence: CASSPRTATKSYGYTF. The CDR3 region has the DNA TGTGCCAGCAGCCCCCGGACAGCGACGAAATCTTATGGCTACACCTTC.

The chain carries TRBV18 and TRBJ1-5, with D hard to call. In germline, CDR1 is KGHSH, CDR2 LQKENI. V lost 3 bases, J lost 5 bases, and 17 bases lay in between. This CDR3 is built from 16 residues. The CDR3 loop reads CASSPRPAGHDQPQHF. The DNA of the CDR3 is TGTGCCAGCTCACCTAGGCCGGCGGGTCATGATCAGCCCCAGCATTTT.

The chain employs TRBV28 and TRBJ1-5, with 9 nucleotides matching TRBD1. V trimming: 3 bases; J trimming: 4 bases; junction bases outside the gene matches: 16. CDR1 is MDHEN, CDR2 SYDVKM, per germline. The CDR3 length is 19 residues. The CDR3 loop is CASSLLGGQGALGNQPQHF. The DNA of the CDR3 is TGTGCCAGCAGTTTGTTGGGGGGACAGGGCGCTTTGGGTAATCAGCCCCAGCATTTT.

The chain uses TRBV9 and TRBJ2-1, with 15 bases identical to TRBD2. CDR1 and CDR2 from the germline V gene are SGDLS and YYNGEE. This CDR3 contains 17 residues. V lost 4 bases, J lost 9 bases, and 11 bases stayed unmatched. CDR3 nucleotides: TGTGCCAGCAGCACCCGGACTAGCGGGGGGGCTCTCAGTGAGCAGTTCTTC. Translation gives CASSTRTSGGALSEQFF.

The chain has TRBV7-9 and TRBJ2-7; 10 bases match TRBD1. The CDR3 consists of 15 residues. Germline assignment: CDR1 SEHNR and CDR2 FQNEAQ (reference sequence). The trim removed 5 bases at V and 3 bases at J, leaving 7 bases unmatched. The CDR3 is CASSVDRGRVYEQYF. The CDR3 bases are TGTGCCAGCAGCGTAGACAGGGGGCGAGTCTACGAGCAGTACTTC.

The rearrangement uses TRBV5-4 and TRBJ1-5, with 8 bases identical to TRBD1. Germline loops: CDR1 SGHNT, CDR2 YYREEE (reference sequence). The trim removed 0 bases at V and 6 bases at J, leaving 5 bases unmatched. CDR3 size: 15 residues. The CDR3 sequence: CASSLGPTGVQPQHF. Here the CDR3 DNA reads TGTGCCAGCAGCTTGGGCCCGACAGGGGTTCAGCCCCAGCATTTT.

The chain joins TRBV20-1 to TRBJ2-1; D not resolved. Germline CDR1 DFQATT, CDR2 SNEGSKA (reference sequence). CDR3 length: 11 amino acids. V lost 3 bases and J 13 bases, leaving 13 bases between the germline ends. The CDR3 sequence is CSARLTLGQFF. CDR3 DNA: TGCAGTGCTAGGCTCACCCTTGGCCAGTTCTTC.

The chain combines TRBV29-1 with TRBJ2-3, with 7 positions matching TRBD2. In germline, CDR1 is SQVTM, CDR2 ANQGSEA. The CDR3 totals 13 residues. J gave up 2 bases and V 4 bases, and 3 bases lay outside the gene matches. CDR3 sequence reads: CSVVSGNTDTQYF. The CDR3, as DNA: TGCAGCGTTGTCAGCGGGAACACAGATACGCAGTATTTT.

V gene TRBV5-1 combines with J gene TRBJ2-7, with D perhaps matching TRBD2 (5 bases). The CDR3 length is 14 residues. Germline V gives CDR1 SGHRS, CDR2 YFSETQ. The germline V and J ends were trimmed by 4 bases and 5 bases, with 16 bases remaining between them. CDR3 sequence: CASSPRPGVHEQYF. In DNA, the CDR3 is TGCGCCAGCAGCCCCCGCCCCGGGGTCCACGAGCAGTACTTC.

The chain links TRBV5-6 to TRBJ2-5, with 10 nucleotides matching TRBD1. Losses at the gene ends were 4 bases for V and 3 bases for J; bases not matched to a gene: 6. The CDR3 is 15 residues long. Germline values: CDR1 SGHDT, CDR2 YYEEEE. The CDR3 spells CASSQLGTGEETQYF. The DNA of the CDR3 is TGTGCCAGCAGCCAATTGGGGACAGGGGAAGAGACCCAGTACTTC. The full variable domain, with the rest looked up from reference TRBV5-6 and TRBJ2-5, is DAGVTQSPTHLIKTRGQQVTLRCSPKSGHDTVSWYQQALGQGPQFIFQYYEEEERQRGNFPDRFSGHQFPNYSSELNVNALLLGDSALYLCASSQLGTGEETQYFGPGTRLLVL.

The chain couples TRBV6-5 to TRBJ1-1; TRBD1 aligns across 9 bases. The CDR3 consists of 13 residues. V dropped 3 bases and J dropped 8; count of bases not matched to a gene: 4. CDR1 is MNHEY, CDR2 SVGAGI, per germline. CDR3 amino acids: CASSYLQGAEAFF. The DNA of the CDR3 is TGTGCCAGCAGTTATTTACAGGGGGCCGAAGCTTTCTTT.

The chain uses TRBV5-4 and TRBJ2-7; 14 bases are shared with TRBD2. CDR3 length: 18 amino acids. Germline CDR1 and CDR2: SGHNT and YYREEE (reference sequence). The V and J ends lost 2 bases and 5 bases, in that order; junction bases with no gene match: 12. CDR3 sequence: CASSFPDRGGLAGDEQYF. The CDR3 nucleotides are TGTGCCAGCAGCTTCCCGGACAGGGGGGGACTAGCGGGAGACGAGCAGTACTTC.

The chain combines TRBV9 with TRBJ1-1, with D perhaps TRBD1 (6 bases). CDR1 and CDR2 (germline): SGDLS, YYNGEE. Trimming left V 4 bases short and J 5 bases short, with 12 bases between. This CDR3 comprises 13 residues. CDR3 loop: CASSTETGTEAFF. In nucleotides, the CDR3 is TGTGCCAGCAGCACAGAAACAGGGACTGAAGCTTTCTTT. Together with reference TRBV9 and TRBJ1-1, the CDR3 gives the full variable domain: DSGVTQTPKHLITATGQRVTLRCSPRSGDLSVYWYQQSLDQGLQFLIQYYNGEERAKGNILERFSAQQFPDLHSELNLSSLELGDSALYFCASSTETGTEAFFGQGTRLTVV.

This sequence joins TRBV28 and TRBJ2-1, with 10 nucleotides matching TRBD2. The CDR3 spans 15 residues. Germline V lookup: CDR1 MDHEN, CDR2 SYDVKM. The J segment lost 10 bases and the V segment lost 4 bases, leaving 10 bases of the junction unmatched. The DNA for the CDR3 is TGTGCCAGCAGTTCCAGGAGCGGGGGGGGCGGGGAGCAGTTCTTC. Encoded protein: CASSSRSGGGGEQFF.

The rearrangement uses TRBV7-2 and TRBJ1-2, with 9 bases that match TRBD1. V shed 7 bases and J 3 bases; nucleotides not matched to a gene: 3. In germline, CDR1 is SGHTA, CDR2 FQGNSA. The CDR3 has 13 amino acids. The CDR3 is CASNRQGDYGYTF. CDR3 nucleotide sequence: TGTGCCAGCAACCGACAGGGGGACTATGGCTACACCTTC.

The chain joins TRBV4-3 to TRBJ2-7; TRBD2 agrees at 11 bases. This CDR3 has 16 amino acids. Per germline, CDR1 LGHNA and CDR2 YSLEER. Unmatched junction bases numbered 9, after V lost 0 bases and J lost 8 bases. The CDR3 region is CASSQEASGRINKQYF. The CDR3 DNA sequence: TGCGCCAGCAGCCAAGAGGCTAGCGGGAGGATAAATAAGCAGTACTTC.

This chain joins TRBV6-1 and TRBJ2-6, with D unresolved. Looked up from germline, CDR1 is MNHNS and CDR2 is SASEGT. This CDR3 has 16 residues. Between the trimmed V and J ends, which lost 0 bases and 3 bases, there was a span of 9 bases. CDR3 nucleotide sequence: TGTGCCAGCAGTGAAGCGTGGAGTGGTGGGGCCAACGTCCTGACTTTC. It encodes CASSEAWSGGANVLTF.